These 18 T cell receptor beta chains were all obtained from the same sample, sequenced in a study of monozygotic twins with inflammatory bowel disease. Reprocessing the 5' RACE reads, TCRdb reports a single entry for every CDR3 protein and omits DNA. Its table records approximately 330,000 distinct CDR3 sequences. Sequencing was done on a sample of blood. Receptor source: a human donor with ulcerative colitis or Crohn's disease, or a healthy co-twin of an affected twin (not recorded which).

V gene TRBV5-4 combines with J gene TRBJ2-3; TCRdb's D call, TRBD1, is unchecked because there is no DNA. CDR1 and CDR2 (germline): SGHNT, YYREEE (reference sequence). This CDR3 region has 16 residues. The CDR3 region is CASSLARGTSTDTQYF.

The chain links TRBV3-1 to TRBJ2-3; TCRdb's D call, TRBD2, is unchecked because there is no DNA. Germline CDR1 reads LGHDT; CDR2 reads YNNKEL (reference sequence). CDR3 size: 16 residues. CDR3 in amino acids: CASSRSSGLSTDTQYF.

V and J are TRBV7-8 and TRBJ1-5. Germline CDR1 SGHVS, CDR2 FQNEAQ. The CDR3 is made up of 15 amino acids. CDR3 in amino acids: CASSPSPGLYQPQHF.

V is TRBV5-1 and J is TRBJ2-2. Germline V lookup: CDR1 SGHRS, CDR2 YFSETQ. CDR3 length: 14 amino acids. The CDR3 spells CASSLLTNTGELFF.

The V and J genes are TRBV3-1 and TRBJ2-3; TCRdb's D call of TRBD2 is untestable without DNA. CDR3 length: 15 residues. The germline CDR1 and CDR2 sequences are LGHDT and YNNKEL (reference sequence). CDR3 region: CASSYGGRASDTQYF.

The chain couples TRBV19 to TRBJ2-6; with no DNA, the TCRdb D assignment of TRBD1 cannot be verified. This CDR3 spans 16 amino acids. CDR1 LNHDA and CDR2 SQIVND come from the germline V gene (reference sequence). The CDR3 loop is CASSIVVSGGANVLTF.

This chain uses TRBV19 with TRBJ1-1. The CDR3 extends over 14 amino acids. The germline gives CDR1 LNHDA, CDR2 SQIVND (reference sequence). The chain's CDR3 is CASSIRGQSTEAFF.

J is TRBJ2-1 and V is TRBV29-1; absent DNA, TCRdb's TRBD2 call cannot be checked. Germline V gene lookup returns CDR1 SQVTM and CDR2 ANQGSEA. CDR3 length equals 13 residues. The CDR3 is CSSEVGGHNEQFF.

The chain joins TRBV5-1 to TRBJ2-3; absent DNA, TCRdb's TRBD1 call cannot be checked. The CDR3 has 16 residues. CDR1 and CDR2 (germline): SGHRS, YFSETQ. The CDR3 sequence is CASSFGQGARTDTQYF. The whole variable domain, filled in from reference TRBV5-1 and TRBJ2-3, reads KAGVTQTPRYLIKTRGQQVTLSCSPISGHRSVSWYQQTPGQGLQFLFEYFSETQRNKGNFPGRFSGRQFSNSRSEMNVSTLELGDSALYLCASSFGQGARTDTQYFGPGTRLTVL.

The V and J genes are TRBV14 and TRBJ2-7; without DNA, the TCRdb call of TRBD1 cannot be checked. Germline V gene sequence: CDR1 SGHDN, CDR2 FVKESK. The CDR3 is made up of 23 amino acids. The CDR3 spells CASSQDRIIRVIKVDTSSYEQYF.

The V gene is TRBV6-6, the J gene TRBJ2-7; the TCRdb D gene call, TRBD1, has no DNA to confirm it. From germline, CDR1 is MNHNY and CDR2 SVGAGI (reference sequence). This CDR3 contains 14 residues. The CDR3 sequence: CASSWTGDSYEQYF.

The rearrangement uses TRBV3-1 and TRBJ1-4. Germline lookup yields CDR1 LGHDT and CDR2 YNNKEL (reference sequence). This CDR3 is 14 amino acids long. CDR3: CASSRGQSEGKLFF.

The gene calls are TRBV11-2 and TRBJ2-4; TCRdb's D call, TRBD1, is unchecked because there is no DNA. Germline-derived CDR1 and CDR2 are SGHAT and FQNNGV. The length of the CDR3 is 14 residues. This CDR3 reads CASSSGQGENIQYF. The variable domain in full, with the rest retrieved from reference TRBV11-2 and TRBJ2-4, is EAGVAQSPRYKIIEKRQSVAFWCNPISGHATLYWYQQILGQGPKLLIQFQNNGVVDDSQLPKDRFSAERLKGVDSTLKIQPAKLEDSAVYLCASSSGQGENIQYFGAGTRLSVL.

The genes are TRBV29-1 and TRBJ2-3. Germline lookup yields CDR1 SQVTM and CDR2 ANQGSEA. The CDR3 consists of 12 residues. The CDR3 region is CSVEEGTDTQYF.

The chain is built from TRBV7-2 and TRBJ2-3; no DNA is available, so the TRBD2 call from TCRdb remains unchecked. This CDR3 is 12 amino acids long. Per germline, CDR1 SGHTA and CDR2 FQGNSA. This CDR3 is CASSFRAGVQYF.

This chain uses TRBV2 with TRBJ2-1; checking the TCRdb D call of TRBD2 is not possible without DNA. Germline V gene sequence: CDR1 SNHLY, CDR2 FYNNEI. The CDR3 loop spans 15 amino acids. CDR3 region: CASTRREGYSSEQFF. Full variable domain (rest looked up from reference TRBV2 and TRBJ2-1): EPEVTQTPSHQVTQMGQEVILRCVPISNHLYFYWYRQILGQKVEFLVSFYNNEISEKSEIFDDQFSVERPDGSNFTLKIRSTKLEDSAMYFCASTRREGYSSEQFFGPGTRLTVL.

This rearrangement joins TRBV28 to TRBJ2-5; TCRdb reports TRBD2, a call that lacks DNA to check it against. CDR1 and CDR2 from the germline V gene are MDHEN and SYDVKM. The length of the CDR3 is 14 residues. The CDR3 loop reads CASSIAGGYETQYF.

The rearrangement joins TRBV6-5 to TRBJ2-2; TCRdb's D call of TRBD1 is untestable without DNA. Germline CDR1 is MNHEY and CDR2 is SVGAGI. The CDR3 is 18 residues long. CDR3 region: CASSYTSPGGTNTGELFF.